The entry below gives a single T cell receptor (beta chain) sequence along with its context. The sample originates from a study of blood T cells in healthy people across ages. The authors ran a second PCR of about 7 to 11 cycles using a sample-barcoded 5' primer and a J-beta primer mix. From the 5' RACE reads, TCRdb called clonotypes with MiXCR, one entry per CDR3 protein. The table has fewer than 2,000,000 distinct CDR3 sequences, around 40% seen once. CDR1 is LGHNA, CDR2 YSLEER, per germline. Trimming cost V 1 base and J 7 bases; bases outside gene matches: 8. This CDR3 contains 15 residues. This clonotype was obtained from a human donor in good health. V is TRBV4-3 and J is TRBJ1-2; 8 bases fit TRBD1. The sample consisted of blood. CDR3 protein: CASSQAPDRVGGYTF. CDR3 nucleotide sequence: TGCGCCAGCAGCCAAGCCCCGGACAGGGTAGGTGGCTACACCTTC.